These T cell receptor beta chains were read from a single sample in a study of blood T cells in healthy people across ages. TCRdb itself ran the 5' RACE reads through MiXCR, one entry per CDR3 protein. The top ten hold roughly 19% of the sample, which has hundreds of thousands of distinct CDR3 sequences, roughly 44% seen once. Sequences were obtained from blood. These receptors were collected from a man in his 60s in good health. Both conserved end residues are part of each CDR3. Fields, in order: V gene, D gene, clone size, J gene, CDR3 DNA, CDR3 protein. A D gene is named only where the DNA matches it firmly. Some rows have no size entry. The others give once, few or many, or a class for an expanded clone.

>TRBV20-1|-|-|TRBJ1-6
TGCAGTGCTAGAGATAGGATGGGGGGAAATTCACCCCTCCACTTT
CSARDRMGGNSPLHF
>TRBV5-1|-|-|TRBJ2-5
TGCACCAGCAGCTCGGAGGATCCTCAAGAGACCCAGTACTTC
CTSSSEDPQETQYF
>TRBV10-3|-|many|TRBJ2-7
TGTGCCATCAGTGATGGGGGCCGCAGGCGCTCCTACGAGCAGTACTTC
CAISDGGRRRSYEQYF
>TRBV7-2|-|-|TRBJ2-1
TGTGCCAGCAGCTTAGGATCGCCAGCAGGGTTCTTC
CASSLGSPAGFF
>TRBV6-1|TRBD1|-|TRBJ2-5
TGTGCCAGCAGTGATGACAGGGGGGAGACCCAGTACTTC
CASSDDRGETQYF
>TRBV28|TRBD2|few|TRBJ2-2
TGTGCCACGCTATACCAGACTAGCGCTGGGGAGCTGTTTTTT
CATLYQTSAGELFF
>TRBV5-1|-|-|TRBJ2-1
TGCGCCAGCAGCCCGCCGGCTCCGCATGAGCAGTTCTTC
CASSPPAPHEQFF
>TRBV7-2|-|many|TRBJ2-3
TGTGCCAGCAGCCTCGGCGCTAGCACAGATACGCAGTATTTT
CASSLGASTDTQYF
>TRBV6-5|-|-|TRBJ1-1
TGTGCCAGCAAACGGCAGATGAACACTGAAGCTTTCTTT
CASKRQMNTEAFF
>TRBV7-9|-|-|TRBJ2-1
TGTGCCAGCAGCTTAGGGGGGGCAGCCTCAAATGAGCAGTTCTTC
CASSLGGAASNEQFF
>TRBV20-1|-|few|TRBJ2-1
TGCAGTGCTTTTAGCGCCAACTCCTACAATGAGCAGTTCTTC
CSAFSANSYNEQFF
>TRBV29-1|-|-|TRBJ2-7
TGCAGCGTTTGGGCTGGGGAGGAATCCTACGAGCAGTACTTC
CSVWAGEESYEQYF
>TRBV15|-|-|TRBJ2-5
TGTGCCACCAGCATCGCCCGTCAAGAGACCCAGTACTTC
CATSIARQETQYF
>TRBV20-1|-|few|TRBJ1-1
TGCAGTGCTAGGTCGGGGACTGAAGCTTTCTTT
CSARSGTEAFF
>TRBV4-1|TRBD1|-|TRBJ2-1
TGCGCCAGCAGCCATGTGGACAGGTACAATGAGCAGTTCTTC
CASSHVDRYNEQFF
>TRBV7-2|-|-|TRBJ2-5
TGTGCCAGCAGCTTACACGCTTCTCAAGAGACCCAGTACTTC
CASSLHASQETQYF
>TRBV9|-|-|TRBJ2-7
TGTGCCAGCAGCATAGGACAGTCAACCTACGAGCAGTACTTC
CASSIGQSTYEQYF
>TRBV6-2/TRBV6-3|-|few|TRBJ2-5
TGTGCCAGCAGTTACTACGGGATAGAAGAGACCCAGTACTTC
CASSYYGIEETQYF
>TRBV6-6|TRBD1|-|TRBJ1-6
TGTGCCAGCAGGACAGGGGGCAGTTCACCCCTCCACTTT
CASRTGGSSPLHF
>TRBV20-1|-|-|TRBJ2-7
TGCAGTGCGGGGGGCCGGGGGGCGTTAGACGAGCAGTACTTC
CSAGGRGALDEQYF
>TRBV20-1|TRBD1|few|TRBJ1-2
TGCAGTGCTAGACAGGGGGTTTATGGCTACACCTTC
CSARQGVYGYTF
>TRBV27|-|-|TRBJ1-1
TGTGCCAGCAGTTTAGATTACCCAGGGAGGACTGAAGCTTTCTTT
CASSLDYPGRTEAFF
>TRBV11-2|-|-|TRBJ2-7
TGTGCCAGCAGCTCAGGAGTCGGGGACGAGCAGTACTTC
CASSSGVGDEQYF
>TRBV14|-|few|TRBJ1-4
TGTGCCAGCAGCCCCCTCGGACAGTCACTGTTTTTT
CASSPLGQSLFF
>TRBV5-5|TRBD2|few|TRBJ2-7
TGTGCCAGCAGCTTGGGCGGGGGGAGATTATTATACGAGCAGTACTTC
CASSLGGGRLLYEQYF
>TRBV5-1|-|few|TRBJ2-7
TGCGCCAGCAGCTTGACATTTGGTAACTCCTACGAGCAGTACTTC
CASSLTFGNSYEQYF
>TRBV6-2/TRBV6-3|TRBD2|many|TRBJ2-4
TGTGCCAGCAGTACCCGACCGGGGGGGAAAAACATTCAGTACTTC
CASSTRPGGKNIQYF
>TRBV20-1|TRBD1|many|TRBJ2-5
TGCAGTGCTAAGTATTCCACCAGGGGGCAAGAGACCCAGTACTTC
CSAKYSTRGQETQYF
>TRBV12-3/TRBV12-4|-|-|TRBJ1-1
TGTGCCAGCAGACTCCCGGGACAAAAGAACACTGAAGCTTTCTTT
CASRLPGQKNTEAFF
>TRBV9|-|many|TRBJ2-7
TGTGCCAGCAGCGTAGAAGGATACGAGCAGTACTTC
CASSVEGYEQYF
>TRBV3-1|-|-|TRBJ2-3
TGTGCCAGCAGCCAAGGTGTCTTCGGCACAGATACGCAGTATTTT
CASSQGVFGTDTQYF
>TRBV20-1|-|few|TRBJ1-4
TGCAGTGCGCCGGGACCGGATGAAAAACTGTTTTTT
CSAPGPDEKLFF
>TRBV20-1|TRBD2|few|TRBJ2-7
TGCAGTGCTAGAGCGGCTAGCGGGGGGTCGAGCTCCTACGAGCAGTACTTC
CSARAASGGSSSYEQYF
>TRBV20-1|TRBD1|-|TRBJ1-2
TGCAGTGCACTCGGACAGGGTGGGGATAACTATGGCTACACCTTC
CSALGQGGDNYGYTF
>TRBV29-1|TRBD2|-|TRBJ2-5
TGCAGCGTTGATGTGGTAGCGGGGGACCGCGTAACCCAGTACTTC
CSVDVVAGDRVTQYF
>TRBV5-1|-|-|TRBJ1-1
TGCGCACGGGTCCTACAGGAACACACTGAAGCTTTCTTT
CARVLQEHTEAFF
>TRBV6-2/TRBV6-3|-|many|TRBJ2-2
TGTGCCAGCAGTTACGGTTACAACCGGGAGCTGTTTTTT
CASSYGYNRELFF
>TRBV6-2/TRBV6-3|-|-|TRBJ2-1
TGTACCAGCAGTTCCCCCCAACCAGCCTACAATGAGCAGTTCTTC
CTSSSPQPAYNEQFF
>TRBV6-5|-|-|TRBJ2-1
TGTGCCAGCAGTTACAGCAGGCGGGGAGACAATGAGCAGTTCTTC
CASSYSRRGDNEQFF